The T cell receptor beta chain described here comes from a study of blood T cell repertoires in COVID-19. TCRdb's table, derived via immunoSEQ multiplex PCR, lists solely in-frame clones and lacks some. The data hold a few hundred thousand clones, with 82% observed a single time. This sequence was found in a woman aged 55-70 years who had recovered from COVID-19. Sample: PBMCs or T cells enriched from blood (not recorded which).

This CDR3 is CASSDSGGLTGELFF. The CDR3 DNA is TGTGCCAGCAGTGACTCGGGGGGACTCACCGGGGAGCTGTTTTTT. This rearrangement joins TRBV6-4 to TRBJ2-2, with D possibly matching TRBD2 (6 bases). Trimming stripped 0 bases from V and 4 bases from J, with 9 bases between. Germline V CDR1 and CDR2: MRHNA, SNTAGT. The CDR3 contains 15 residues.